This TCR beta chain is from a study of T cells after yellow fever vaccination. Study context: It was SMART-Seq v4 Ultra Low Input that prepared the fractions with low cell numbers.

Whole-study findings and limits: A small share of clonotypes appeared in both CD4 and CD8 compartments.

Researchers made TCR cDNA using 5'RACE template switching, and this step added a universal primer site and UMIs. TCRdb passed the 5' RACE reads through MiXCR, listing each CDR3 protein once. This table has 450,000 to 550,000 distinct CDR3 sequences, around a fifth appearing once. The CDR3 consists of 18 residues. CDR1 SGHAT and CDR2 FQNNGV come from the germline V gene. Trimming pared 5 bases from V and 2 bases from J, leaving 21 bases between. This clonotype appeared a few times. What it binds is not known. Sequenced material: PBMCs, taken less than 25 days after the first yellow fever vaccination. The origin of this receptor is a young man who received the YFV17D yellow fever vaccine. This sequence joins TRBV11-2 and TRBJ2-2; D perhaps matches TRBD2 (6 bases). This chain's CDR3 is CASSPSRFGGANTGELFF. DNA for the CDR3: TGTGCCAGCAGCCCCTCCAGATTCGGCGGGGCAAACACCGGGGAGCTGTTTTTT.